The 22 T cell receptor beta chains given below trace back to one sample, sequenced in a study of blood T cells in healthy people across ages. It was with a sample-barcoded 5' primer and a J-beta primer mix that a second PCR of about 6 to 12 cycles was run. TCRdb passed the 5' RACE reads through MiXCR, listing each CDR3 protein once. The table lists 1 million or so distinct CDR3 sequences, approximately 25% of them singletons. These data also formed part of another study, on T cells of mothers and their children.

Material for sequencing was blood. The origin of the receptors is a girl aged 2-10 years in good health.

This clonotype has just a few counts. This chain connects TRBV20-1 to TRBJ2-3, with 16 bases identical to TRBD2. The CDR3 has 16 residues. V gave up 3 bases and J gave up 5 bases; unmatched junction bases: 5. Germline lookup yields CDR1 DFQATT and CDR2 SNEGSKA (reference sequence). CDR3 nucleotides: TGCAGTGCTAGGGGGACTAGCGGGAGGGCCGGAGATACGCAGTATTTT. Translated, it gives CSARGTSGRAGDTQYF.

The gene calls are TRBV28 and TRBJ2-7; tentative D call: TRBD1 (6 bases). In germline, CDR1 is MDHEN, CDR2 SYDVKM. The CDR3 is 13 amino acids. Trimming left V 6 bases short and J 4 bases short, with 13 bases between. The CDR3 DNA reads TGTGCCAGCAGACCGGGACAAATTTACGAGCAGTACTTC. Translating it yields CASRPGQIYEQYF. The complete variable domain, with remaining parts taken from reference TRBV28 and TRBJ2-7, reads DVKVTQSSRYLVKRTGEKVFLECVQDMDHENMFWYRQDPGLGLRLIYFSYDVKMKEKGDIPEGYSVSREKKERFSLILESASTNQTSMYLCASRPGQIYEQYFGPGTRLTVT.

This clonotype appeared a few times. The chain uses TRBV21-1 and TRBJ1-4. TRBV21-1 is noted as a pseudogene. The CDR3 is 15 amino acids. DNA for the CDR3: TGTGCCAGCAGCAATGATTCTGGGCTTGATGAAAAACTATTTTTT. It encodes CASSNDSGLDEKLFF.

This sequence joins TRBV20-1 and TRBJ2-5; a possible D gene is TRBD1 (5 bases). The CDR3 consists of 12 residues. Trimming pared 1 base from V and 6 bases from J, leaving 9 bases between. The germline V gene has CDR1 DFQATT and CDR2 SNEGSKA (reference sequence). CDR3 loop: CSARVQGQTQYF. CDR3 nucleotides: TGCAGTGCTAGAGTTCAGGGCCAGACCCAGTACTTC.

The V gene is TRBV6-5, the J gene TRBJ2-4, with 9 bases identical to TRBD1. Germline lookup yields CDR1 MNHEY and CDR2 SVGAGI. The CDR3 length is 15 residues. V lost 1 base and J lost 7; bases outside the gene matches: 5. CDR3 residues: CASSYLKTGGNIQYF. DNA for the CDR3: TGTGCCAGCAGTTACTTAAAGACAGGGGGGAACATTCAGTACTTC.

This chain uses TRBV6-5 with TRBJ1-1; 8 nucleotides align to TRBD1. V dropped 4 bases and J dropped 8; count of bases not matched to a gene: 9. The CDR3 runs to 14 residues. The germline gives CDR1 MNHEY, CDR2 SVGAGI. CDR3 in amino acids: CASSLSGGAGEAFF. CDR3 bases: TGTGCCAGCAGTTTATCAGGGGGCGCGGGGGAAGCTTTCTTT.

The gene calls are TRBV5-1 and TRBJ2-5; tentative D call: TRBD1 (6 bases). V shed 7 bases and J shed 4 bases, with 14 bases lying between them. From germline, CDR1 is SGHRS and CDR2 YFSETQ. The CDR3 runs 13 residues. The CDR3 reads CASFKQGGETQYF. Written as DNA, the CDR3 is TGCGCCAGCTTCAAACAGGGTGGAGAGACCCAGTACTTC. Filled out from reference TRBV5-1 and TRBJ2-5, the complete variable domain reads KAGVTQTPRYLIKTRGQQVTLSCSPISGHRSVSWYQQTPGQGLQFLFEYFSETQRNKGNFPGRFSGRQFSNSRSEMNVSTLELGDSALYLCASFKQGGETQYFGPGTRLLVL.

The sample holds a few counts of this clonotype. Compared with germline, one end of the junction differs, possibly owing to a read error. The rearrangement uses TRBV7-2 and TRBJ2-5; D gene unclear. Germline V gene sequence: CDR1 SGHTA, CDR2 FQGNSA. There are 14 residues in the CDR3. The CDR3 sequence is CVSSLVAAQETQYF. The CDR3 DNA sequence: TGTGTCAGCAGCTTAGTAGCAGCACAAGAGACCCAGTACTTC. Together with reference TRBV7-2 and TRBJ2-5, the CDR3 gives the full variable domain: GAGVSQSPSNKVTEKGKDVELRCDPISGHTALYWYRQSLGQGLEFLIYFQGNSAPDKSGLPSDRFSAERTGGSVSTLTIQRTQQEDSAVYLCVSSLVAAQETQYFGPGTRLLVL.

This clonotype showed up just a few times. The chain uses TRBV7-2 and TRBJ2-2; a possible D gene is TRBD2 (7 bases). This CDR3 is 15 amino acids long. CDR1 is SGHTA and CDR2 is FQGNSA in the germline V gene. V lost 2 bases and J 4 bases, leaving 11 bases between the germline ends. The CDR3 coding sequence is TGTGCCAGCAGCTTATACGGGGGGCTCACCGGGGAGCTGTTTTTT. It translates to CASSLYGGLTGELFF.

As concerns this clonotype: The germline gene is not matched at one end of the junction; a read error may be the cause. The chain recombines TRBV7-7 with TRBJ2-5; the D gene could be TRBD1 or TRBD2 (5 bases each). The CDR3 contains 17 residues. CDR1 and CDR2 (germline): SSHAT, FNYEAQ (reference sequence). Written as DNA, the CDR3 is TGTGCTAGCAGCTTAGGGTATGGGACGGGGAAAGGAGAGACCCAGTACTTC. Translated: CASSLGYGTGKGETQYF.

This clonotype was picked up a small number of times. The chain employs TRBV7-8 and TRBJ2-5, with D tentatively TRBD1 (5 bases). Germline CDR1 SGHVS, CDR2 FQNEAQ. Trimming shortened V by 5 bases and J by 4 bases, and 11 bases separated the two germline ends. The CDR3 extends over 13 amino acids. This CDR3 reads CASSRLGVETQYF. CDR3 in DNA: TGTGCCAGCAGCCGCCTAGGGGTAGAGACCCAGTACTTC.

V gene TRBV27 combines with J gene TRBJ2-1; perhaps TRBD2 as D (5 bases). Trimming removed 0 bases from V and 8 bases from J, with 14 bases in between. The CDR3 is 15 amino acids. The germline V gene encodes CDR1 MNHEY and CDR2 SMNVEV (reference sequence). In nucleotides, the CDR3 is TGTGCCAGCAGTTTATCGTGGACTCCGGGGTATGAGCAGTTCTTC. Protein product: CASSLSWTPGYEQFF.

The V call is TRBV6-6, the J call TRBJ2-5; D may correspond to TRBD1 or TRBD2 (5 bases each). The DNA end lines up better with TRBJ2-7; the J call may be wrong. The germline V gene encodes CDR1 MNHNY and CDR2 SVGAGI (reference sequence). The CDR3 totals 16 residues. This chain's CDR3 is CASSYGAKEVAYEQYF. The CDR3 DNA reads as TGTGCCAGCAGTTACGGGGCAAAGGAGGTCGCCTACGAGCAGTACTTC.

The chain couples TRBV15 to TRBJ2-6, with no clear D. The CDR3 sequence is 15 residues long. V dropped 3 bases and J dropped 3 bases, with 9 bases sitting between them. Germline V gives CDR1 LNHNV, CDR2 YYDKDF (reference sequence). The CDR3 is CATSSRSGGANVLTF. CDR3 nucleotides: TGTGCCACCAGCAGCCGCTCGGGTGGGGCCAACGTCCTGACTTTC.

Only a few counts were recorded for this clonotype. CDR3 DNA: TGCAGTGCTCATAAAGTAGGATCTGGAGATACGCAGTATTTT. The encoded protein is CSAHKVGSGDTQYF. This sequence joins TRBV20-1 and TRBJ2-3; D gene uncertain. The ends were cut back, 5 bases at V and 5 bases at J, with 17 bases in the middle. The CDR3 is 14 residues long. Germline CDR1 is DFQATT and CDR2 is SNEGSKA (reference sequence).

This sequence joins TRBV20-1 and TRBJ2-2, with 10 bases fitting TRBD2. V shed 3 bases, J shed 6 bases, and the junction held 7 bases outside the gene matches. The CDR3 contains 15 residues. CDR1 is DFQATT, CDR2 SNEGSKA, per germline (reference sequence). CDR3 protein: CSARASGGLSGELFF. The CDR3 bases are TGCAGTGCTAGGGCTAGCGGGGGTCTTTCCGGGGAGCTGTTTTTT.

The V call is TRBV29-1, the J call TRBJ1-1, with D unclear. Per germline, CDR1 SQVTM and CDR2 ANQGSEA. The CDR3 totals 12 residues. The V and J ends lost 2 bases and 1 base respectively, with 5 bases between them. The CDR3 sequence is CSVESWNTEAFF. The CDR3 region has the DNA TGCAGCGTTGAATCTTGGAACACTGAAGCTTTCTTT.

The CDR3 sequence: CASSFLSGTSGGGETQYF. Here the CDR3 DNA reads TGTGCCAGCAGCTTCCTCTCCGGGACTAGCGGGGGTGGGGAGACCCAGTACTTC. V gene TRBV7-2 combines with J gene TRBJ2-1; TRBD2 matches 14 bases. The DNA end favors TRBJ2-5, so the J call may be wrong. Germline assignment: CDR1 SGHTA and CDR2 FQGNSA. The CDR3 is 18 residues long.

The V call is TRBV20-1, the J call TRBJ2-7; 7 bases line up with TRBD1. V shed 5 bases and J 0 bases; nucleotides not matched to a gene: 7. The CDR3 is made up of 14 amino acids. The germline V gene encodes CDR1 DFQATT and CDR2 SNEGSKA (reference sequence). CDR3 in amino acids: CSASGGSSSYEQYF. The CDR3 DNA follows: TGCAGTGCTTCAGGGGGTTCCAGCTCCTACGAGCAGTACTTC.

This clonotype was counted a few times. The chain combines TRBV12-3 or TRBV12-4 with TRBJ2-5; D uncertain. The CDR3 is made up of 15 amino acids. V was shortened by 2 bases and J by 3 bases, with 13 bases between the two germline ends. Here the CDR3 reads CASSLYRGGEETQYF. The CDR3 DNA reads as TGTGCCAGCAGTTTATATCGTGGCGGAGAAGAGACCCAGTACTTC.

This chain uses TRBV11-2 with TRBJ2-5; D gene ambiguous. Per germline, CDR1 SGHAT and CDR2 FQNNGV. The CDR3 loop spans 15 amino acids. V lost 4 bases and J lost 1, with 13 bases in between. CDR3 amino acids: CASSSNREVQETQYF. The CDR3, as DNA: TGTGCCAGCAGCTCGAATCGTGAGGTCCAAGAGACCCAGTACTTC.

There are a few counts of this clonotype. A read error is likely, as this CDR3 ends without the conserved phenylalanine or tryptophan. This chain links TRBV24-1 with TRBJ2-5; D is unclear. V dropped 8 bases and J dropped 3 bases, with 0 bases sitting between them. There are 9 residues in the CDR3. Germline V gene sequence: CDR1 KGHDR, CDR2 SFDVKD. In DNA form, the CDR3 reads TGTGCCACCAAAGAGACCCAGTACCTC. Translating gives CATKETQYL.